Below are 27 T cell receptor beta chains sequenced from a single sample in a study of blood T cell repertoires in COVID-19. TCRdb keeps only in-frame clones here, not all; method: immunoSEQ multiplex PCR. The data show under 300,000 clones, with about 88% seen just once and approximately 5% held by the top ten. Material: peripheral blood. The receptor set was obtained from a woman in her forties who had recovered from COVID-19.

The chain employs TRBV5-8 and TRBJ2-2; 10 bases align to TRBD1. V was clipped by 4 bases and J by 5 bases; unmatched bases: 8. CDR1 SGHTS and CDR2 YDEGEE come from the germline V gene. This CDR3 is built from 16 residues. The CDR3: CASSLRDRGWTGELFF. CDR3 in DNA: TGTGCCAGCAGCCTCCGGGACAGGGGTTGGACCGGGGAGCTGTTTTTT. Combining the CDR3 with reference TRBV5-8 and TRBJ2-2 gives the whole variable domain EAGVTQSPTHLIKTRGQQATLRCSPISGHTSVYWYQQALGLGLQFLLWYDEGEERNRGNFPPRFSGRQFPNYSSELNVNALELEDSALYLCASSLRDRGWTGELFFGEGSRLTVL.

This clone has just one count. The rearrangement uses TRBV6-5 and TRBJ2-1, with no clear D. CDR3 length: 15 amino acids. Germline V gene data show CDR1 as MNHEY and CDR2 as SVGAGI. V gave up 6 bases and J gave up 2 bases, with 14 bases separating them. The CDR3 DNA reads as TGTGCCAGCAGGCTACAGATTGGCCCCTACAATGAGCAGTTCTTC. Its protein product is CASRLQIGPYNEQFF.

V gene TRBV27 combines with J gene TRBJ2-2, with a possible D match to TRBD2 (6 bases). The CDR3 is 14 amino acids. V gave up 6 bases and J gave up 4 bases, with 12 bases separating them. CDR1 is MNHEY and CDR2 is SMNVEV in the germline V gene (reference sequence). The CDR3 DNA sequence: TGTGCCAGCAGACGGGAGTTCGGCACCGGGGAGCTGTTTTTT. This translates into CASRREFGTGELFF.

The chain recombines TRBV6-5 with TRBJ2-5; 7 bases fit TRBD1. The CDR3 is 16 amino acids. V gave up 2 bases and J gave up 2 bases; unmatched junction bases: 8. Germline V lookup: CDR1 MNHEY, CDR2 SVGAGI. The CDR3 loop is CASSYGQDVSQETQYF. As DNA, the CDR3 is TGTGCCAGCAGTTACGGACAGGACGTGTCTCAAGAGACCCAGTACTTC.

The chain carries TRBV6-5 and TRBJ2-4; 9 bases are a match to TRBD1. The CDR3 extends over 15 amino acids. Per the germline V gene, CDR1 is MNHEY and CDR2 is SVGAGI. Trimming at V came to 2 bases and at J to 3 bases, leaving 2 bases not matched to a gene. The CDR3 coding sequence is TGTGCCAGCAGTTACGGGACAGGGAGCAAAAACATTCAGTACTTC. It yields the protein CASSYGTGSKNIQYF.

V usage is TRBV9 and J usage is TRBJ2-5, with 10 bases fitting TRBD2. The V gene's germline CDR1 is SGDLS and CDR2 YYNGEE. V trimming: 2 bases; J trimming: 4 bases; junction bases outside the gene matches: 11. CDR3 length: 17 amino acids. This CDR3 is CASSVGIGVAGGETQYF. The CDR3 nucleotides are TGTGCCAGCAGCGTGGGAATAGGAGTAGCGGGAGGAGAGACCCAGTACTTC. The full variable domain, in which reference TRBV9 and TRBJ2-5 provide the parts outside the CDR3, is DSGVTQTPKHLITATGQRVTLRCSPRSGDLSVYWYQQSLDQGLQFLIQYYNGEERAKGNILERFSAQQFPDLHSELNLSSLELGDSALYFCASSVGIGVAGGETQYFGPGTRLLVL.

The gene calls are TRBV9 and TRBJ2-2; 11 bases align to TRBD2. Germline CDR1 SGDLS, CDR2 YYNGEE. The CDR3 loop spans 17 amino acids. J was trimmed by 0 bases and V by 6 bases; bases with no gene match: 7. CDR3 DNA: TGTGCCAGCAACGCGGCTAGCGGGGGGCCGAACACCGGGGAGCTGTTTTTT. Translation: CASNAASGGPNTGELFF.

This clone was seen a single time. The rearrangement joins TRBV5-1 to TRBJ1-2; 7 bases match TRBD1. There are 14 residues in the CDR3. The V segment lost 0 bases and the J segment 3 bases; nucleotides outside the gene matches: 2. Germline lookup yields CDR1 SGHRS and CDR2 YFSETQ. CDR3 DNA sequence: TGCGCCAGCAGCTTGGCCGACAGGGACTATGGCTACACCTTC. Its translation is CASSLADRDYGYTF. Using reference TRBV5-1 and TRBJ1-2 for the parts outside the CDR3, the full variable domain is KAGVTQTPRYLIKTRGQQVTLSCSPISGHRSVSWYQQTPGQGLQFLFEYFSETQRNKGNFPGRFSGRQFSNSRSEMNVSTLELGDSALYLCASSLADRDYGYTFGSGTRLTVV.

The gene calls are TRBV7-2 and TRBJ2-1; 8 nucleotides match TRBD2. Germline CDR1 SGHTA, CDR2 FQGNSA. J lost 9 bases, V lost 6 bases, and 7 bases had no gene match. This CDR3 has 13 amino acids. In DNA, the CDR3 is TGTGCCAGCAGACGGGAGGGCCTAGGTGAGCAGTTCTTC. It is translated as CASRREGLGEQFF.

The J gene is TRBJ2-3, the V gene TRBV30; no clear D. CDR1 is GTSNPN and CDR2 is SVGIG in the germline V gene (reference sequence). The CDR3 is 12 amino acids. The V end lost 2 bases, the J end lost 5 bases, and 8 bases lay between the germline ends. The DNA for the CDR3 is TGTGCCTGGAGTCTGGGCAAAGATACGCAGTATTTT. Its translation: CAWSLGKDTQYF.

The chain has TRBV9 and TRBJ2-5, with unresolved D. CDR1 and CDR2 from the germline V gene are SGDLS and YYNGEE. The CDR3 consists of 16 residues. Trimming cost V 0 bases and J 0 bases, with 12 bases left between them. This chain's CDR3 is CASSVGPRSYQETQYF. The CDR3 nucleotides are TGTGCCAGCAGCGTAGGACCGCGGAGTTACCAAGAGACCCAGTACTTC.

This clone was counted once. The same CDR3 also results from other DNA sequences found in this sample. The chain employs TRBV5-4 and TRBJ2-1, with TRBD1 matching 10 bases. Germline V gene lookup returns CDR1 SGHNT and CDR2 YYREEE (reference sequence). This CDR3 spans 15 amino acids. V lost 4 bases and J lost 2; bases outside the gene matches: 3. CDR3 DNA sequence: TGTGCCAGCAGCCCCGGACAGGGGGCCTACAATGAGCAGTTCTTC. It encodes CASSPGQGAYNEQFF.

The chain uses TRBV9 and TRBJ2-2; 12 bases fit TRBD1. CDR3 length: 18 amino acids. Trimming removed 4 bases from V and 2 bases from J; junction bases left unmatched: 9. CDR1 is SGDLS and CDR2 is YYNGEE in the germline V gene. The CDR3 reads CASSTRDRGPHNTGELFF. Here the CDR3 DNA reads TGTGCCAGCAGCACCCGGGACAGGGGGCCTCATAACACCGGGGAGCTGTTTTTT.

The V and J genes are TRBV28 and TRBJ2-7, with 7 nucleotides matching TRBD1. Losses at the gene ends were 7 bases for V and 4 bases for J; bases not matched to a gene: 10. Per germline, CDR1 MDHEN and CDR2 SYDVKM. The CDR3 has 14 residues. CDR3 loop: CASTPGTEAYEQYF. In nucleotides, the CDR3 is TGTGCCAGCACCCCCGGGACAGAAGCATACGAGCAGTACTTC.

This chain links TRBV5-4 with TRBJ1-1, with a possible D match to TRBD1 (5 bases). Trimming pared 5 bases from V and 10 bases from J, leaving 15 bases between. CDR1 is SGHNT and CDR2 is YYREEE in the germline V gene (reference sequence). This CDR3 spans 12 amino acids. CDR3 amino acids: CASSHVGEVAFF. Written as DNA, the CDR3 is TGTGCCAGCAGTCACGTGGGGGAGGTAGCTTTCTTT.

The J gene is TRBJ1-4, the V gene TRBV11-2, with unresolved D. CDR3 length: 14 amino acids. Germline values: CDR1 SGHAT, CDR2 FQNNGV. The V end lost 2 bases, the J end lost 6 bases, and 10 bases lay between the germline ends. The CDR3 DNA is TGTGCCAGCAGCTTATCCTGGCGGGATGAAAAACTGTTTTTT. Translated, it gives CASSLSWRDEKLFF.

This clone was found once. Other DNA sequences from this sample encode an identical CDR3 as well. V and J are TRBV11-2 and TRBJ2-5, with unresolved D. Per germline, CDR1 SGHAT and CDR2 FQNNGV. There are 12 residues in the CDR3. Trimming stripped 0 bases from V and 4 bases from J, with 3 bases between. CDR3 residues: CASSLDRETQYF. The CDR3 DNA follows: TGTGCCAGCAGCTTAGACAGAGAGACCCAGTACTTC.

CDR3 nucleotides: TGTGCCAGCAGCTTTCTCTTGGGGGCTACCTACACCGGGGAGCTGTTTTTT. It codes for CASSFLLGATYTGELFF. This chain links TRBV7-2 with TRBJ2-2; a possible D gene is TRBD1 (6 bases). Germline V gene data show CDR1 as SGHTA and CDR2 as FQGNSA. V shed 3 bases and J shed 3 bases, with 17 bases lying between them. The CDR3 extends over 17 amino acids. The full variable domain, rest sourced from reference TRBV7-2 and TRBJ2-2, is GAGVSQSPSNKVTEKGKDVELRCDPISGHTALYWYRQSLGQGLEFLIYFQGNSAPDKSGLPSDRFSAERTGGSVSTLTIQRTQQEDSAVYLCASSFLLGATYTGELFFGEGSRLTVL.

J is TRBJ2-1 and V is TRBV6-4; D perhaps matches TRBD2 (6 bases). The germline gives CDR1 MRHNA, CDR2 SNTAGT. This CDR3 contains 15 residues. V dropped 0 bases and J dropped 8 bases, with 14 bases sitting between them. The CDR3 region is CASSDSTRAVDEQFF. The DNA of the CDR3 is TGTGCCAGCAGTGACTCGACTAGAGCCGTCGATGAGCAGTTCTTC.

This clone was counted only a few times. This chain connects TRBV6-6 to TRBJ2-7; 7 nucleotides match TRBD2. The CDR3 runs to 12 residues. The germline V gene encodes CDR1 MNHNY and CDR2 SVGAGI (reference sequence). The CDR3 DNA reads TGTGGCACGGGGAGGGGCTCCTACGAGCAGTACTTC. Translating gives CGTGRGSYEQYF.

The genes are TRBV4-1 and TRBJ2-7; tentative D call: TRBD2 (6 bases). CDR1 is MGHRA, CDR2 YSYEKL, per germline. V dropped 1 base and J dropped 5 bases, with 12 bases sitting between them. The CDR3 covers 14 residues. The CDR3 coding sequence is TGCGCCAGCAGCCAAGCTCTCCCGGGGGACGAGCAGTACTTC. Translating gives CASSQALPGDEQYF.

The V gene is TRBV19, the J gene TRBJ2-3, with 11 bases fitting TRBD2. Germline V lookup: CDR1 LNHDA, CDR2 SQIVND (reference sequence). V was clipped by 5 bases and J by 5 bases; unmatched bases: 6. The CDR3 length is 15 residues. CDR3 sequence reads: CASSLLAGVGDTQYF. CDR3 in DNA: TGTGCCAGTAGTTTACTAGCGGGAGTGGGAGATACGCAGTATTTT.

The rearrangement uses TRBV5-8 and TRBJ2-7; 8 nucleotides align to TRBD2. The germline V gene has CDR1 SGHTS and CDR2 YDEGEE. The trim removed 4 bases at V and 0 bases at J, leaving 9 bases unmatched. There are 16 residues in the CDR3. The CDR3: CASSLREGWGSYEQYV. Written as DNA, the CDR3 is TGTGCCAGCAGCCTCCGGGAGGGATGGGGCTCCTACGAGCAGTACGTC.

The CDR3 sequence: CASSLLVGSAGAPGELFF. The CDR3 DNA reads TGTGCCAGCAGTTTATTAGTAGGGTCGGCGGGAGCCCCCGGGGAGCTGTTTTTT. This rearrangement joins TRBV27 to TRBJ2-2; 7 nucleotides match TRBD2. CDR1 is MNHEY, CDR2 SMNVEV, per germline (reference sequence). J gave up 6 bases and V 1 base, and 14 bases lay outside the gene matches. The CDR3 length is 18 residues.

V is TRBV5-4 and J is TRBJ2-7, with D possibly matching TRBD2 (6 bases). CDR1 SGHNT and CDR2 YYREEE come from the germline V gene (reference sequence). The CDR3 extends over 15 amino acids. V lost 0 bases and J 2 bases, leaving 12 bases between the germline ends. CDR3 nucleotide sequence: TGTGCCAGCAGCTTGGGAGGAGGGTTACCCTACGAGCAGTACTTC. It is translated as CASSLGGGLPYEQYF.

This rearrangement joins TRBV5-1 to TRBJ2-1; the match to TRBD1 covers 7 bases. Germline lookup yields CDR1 SGHRS and CDR2 YFSETQ. V shed 5 bases, J shed 7 bases, and the junction held 9 bases outside the gene matches. This CDR3 has 14 amino acids. The CDR3 region is CASRVQGESNEQFF. CDR3 coding DNA: TGCGCCAGCAGGGTCCAGGGGGAGAGTAATGAGCAGTTCTTC.

CDR3 coding DNA: TGTGCCAGCAGTTACTACTCACAGCGGGTGGACAATGAGCAGTTCTTC. Protein product: CASSYYSQRVDNEQFF. The rearrangement joins TRBV6-5 to TRBJ2-1; tentatively, D is TRBD2 (6 bases). Germline CDR1 is MNHEY and CDR2 is SVGAGI. V shed 1 base and J shed 5 bases, with 15 bases lying between them. CDR3 length: 16 residues.